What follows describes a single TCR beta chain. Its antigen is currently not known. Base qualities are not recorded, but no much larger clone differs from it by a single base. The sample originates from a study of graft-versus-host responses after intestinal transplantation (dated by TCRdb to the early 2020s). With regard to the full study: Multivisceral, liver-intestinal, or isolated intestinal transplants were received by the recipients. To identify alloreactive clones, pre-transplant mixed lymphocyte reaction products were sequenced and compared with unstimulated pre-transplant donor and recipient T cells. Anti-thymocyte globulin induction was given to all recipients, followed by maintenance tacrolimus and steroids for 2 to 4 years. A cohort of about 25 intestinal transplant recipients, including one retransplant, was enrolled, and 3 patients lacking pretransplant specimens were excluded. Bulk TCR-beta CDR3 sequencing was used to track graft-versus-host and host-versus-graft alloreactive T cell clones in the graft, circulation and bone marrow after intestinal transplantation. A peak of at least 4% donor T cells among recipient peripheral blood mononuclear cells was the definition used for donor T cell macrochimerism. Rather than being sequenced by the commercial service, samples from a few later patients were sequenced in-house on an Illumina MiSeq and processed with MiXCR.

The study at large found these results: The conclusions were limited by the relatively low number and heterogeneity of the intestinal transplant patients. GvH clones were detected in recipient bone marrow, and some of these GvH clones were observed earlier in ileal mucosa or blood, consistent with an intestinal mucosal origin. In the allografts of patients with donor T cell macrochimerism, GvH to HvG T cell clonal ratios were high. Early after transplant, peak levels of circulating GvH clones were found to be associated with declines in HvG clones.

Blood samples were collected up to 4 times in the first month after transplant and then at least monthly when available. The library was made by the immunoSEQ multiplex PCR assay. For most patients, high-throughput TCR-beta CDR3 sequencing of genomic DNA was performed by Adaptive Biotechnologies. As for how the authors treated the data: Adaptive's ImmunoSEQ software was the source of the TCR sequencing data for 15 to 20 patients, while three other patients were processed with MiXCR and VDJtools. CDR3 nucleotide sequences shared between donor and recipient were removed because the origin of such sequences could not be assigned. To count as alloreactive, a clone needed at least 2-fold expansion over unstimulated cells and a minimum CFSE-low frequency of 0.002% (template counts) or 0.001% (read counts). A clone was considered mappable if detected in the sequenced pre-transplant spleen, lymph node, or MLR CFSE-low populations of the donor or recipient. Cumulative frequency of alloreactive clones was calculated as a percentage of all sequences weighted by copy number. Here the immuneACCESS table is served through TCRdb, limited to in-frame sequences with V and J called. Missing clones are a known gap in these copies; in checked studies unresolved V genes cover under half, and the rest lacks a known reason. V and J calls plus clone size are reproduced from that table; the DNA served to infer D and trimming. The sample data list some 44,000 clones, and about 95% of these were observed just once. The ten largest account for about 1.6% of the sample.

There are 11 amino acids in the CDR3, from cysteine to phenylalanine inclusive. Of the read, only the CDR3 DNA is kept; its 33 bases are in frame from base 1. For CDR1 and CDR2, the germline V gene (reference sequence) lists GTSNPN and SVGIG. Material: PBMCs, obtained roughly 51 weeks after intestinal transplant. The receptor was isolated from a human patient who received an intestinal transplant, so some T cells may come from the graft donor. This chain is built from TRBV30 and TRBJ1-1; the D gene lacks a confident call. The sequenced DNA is TGTGCGACCTGGGGAGGCGCTGAAGCTTTCTTT. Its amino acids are CATWGGAEAFF. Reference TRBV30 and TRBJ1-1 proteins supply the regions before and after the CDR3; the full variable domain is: SQTIHQWPATLVQPVGSPLSLECTVEGTSNPNLYWYRQAAGRGLQLLFYSVGIGQISSEVPQNLSASRPQDRQFILSSKKLLLSDSGFYLCATWGGAEAFFGQGTRLTVV.